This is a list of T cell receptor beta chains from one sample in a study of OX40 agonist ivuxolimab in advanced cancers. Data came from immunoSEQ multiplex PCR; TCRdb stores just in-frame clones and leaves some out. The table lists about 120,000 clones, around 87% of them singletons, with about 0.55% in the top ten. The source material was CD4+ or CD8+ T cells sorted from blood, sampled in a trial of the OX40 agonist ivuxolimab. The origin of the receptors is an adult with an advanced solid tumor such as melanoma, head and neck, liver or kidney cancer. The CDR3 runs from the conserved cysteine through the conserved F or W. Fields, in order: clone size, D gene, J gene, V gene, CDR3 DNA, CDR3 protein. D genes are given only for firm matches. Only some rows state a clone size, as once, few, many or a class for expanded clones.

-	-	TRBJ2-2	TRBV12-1	TGTGCCAGCAGCTTAACGACTAGCGGGTCTCCGAACACCGGGGAGCTGTTTTTT	CASSLTTSGSPNTGELFF
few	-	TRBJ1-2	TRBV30	TGTGCCTGGAGTGTGGCCAGGTATGGCTACACCTTC	CAWSVARYGYTF
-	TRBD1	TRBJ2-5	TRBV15	TGTGCCACCAGCAGAGATCTGACAGGGGGAGAGACCCAGTACTTC	CATSRDLTGGETQYF
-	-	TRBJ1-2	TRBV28	TGTGCCAGCAGTTTAACGACCCCCTCGGGGCGCACCTTC	CASSLTTPSGRTF
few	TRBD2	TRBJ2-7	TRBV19	TGTGCCAGTAGTATGGCGGGGGGAACCTACGAGCAGTACTTC	CASSMAGGTYEQYF
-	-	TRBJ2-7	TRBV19	TGTGCCAGTAGTATAGGCAGCCAACTACCGACCTACGAGCAGTACTTC	CASSIGSQLPTYEQYF
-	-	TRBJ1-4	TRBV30	TGTGCCTGGAGAAGAAGTTGGGAAAAACTGTTTTTT	CAWRRSWEKLFF
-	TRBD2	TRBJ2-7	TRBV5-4	TGTGCCAGCAGCTCTGGACTAGCGGGCTACGAGCAGTACTTC	CASSSGLAGYEQYF
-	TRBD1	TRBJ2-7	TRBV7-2	TGTGCCAGCAGCTTTAACTCCGGACAGGGGGCCTACGAGCAGTACTTC	CASSFNSGQGAYEQYF
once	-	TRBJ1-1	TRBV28	TGTGCCAGCACCGATCCAGTGCCGGCGGCGTCGGTAGCTTTCTTT	CASTDPVPAASVAFF
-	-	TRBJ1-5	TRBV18	TGTGCCAGCTCACCCGTAGGAAATCAGCCCCAGCATTTT	CASSPVGNQPQHF
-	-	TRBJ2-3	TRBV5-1	TGCGCCAGCGTGGGGACAGATACGCAGTATTTT	CASVGTDTQYF
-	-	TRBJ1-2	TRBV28	TGTGCCAGCAGTTCGGAGGACTATGGCTACACCTTC	CASSSEDYGYTF
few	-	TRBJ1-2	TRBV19	TGTGCCAGTAGTATACAGGGTATTGGCTACACCTTC	CASSIQGIGYTF
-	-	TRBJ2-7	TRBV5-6	TGTGCCAGCAGCTTGGCCCCGGGCCTCGAGCAGTACTTC	CASSLAPGLEQYF
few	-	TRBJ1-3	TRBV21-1	TGTGCCAGCAGCGACCGTACGCAGGAGGACACCATATATTTT	CASSDRTQEDTIYF
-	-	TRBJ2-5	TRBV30	TGTGCCTGGAGTGTTTCCAGGGGCTTCTGGGAGACCCAGTACTTC	CAWSVSRGFWETQYF
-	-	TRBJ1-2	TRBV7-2	TGTGCCAGCAGCGAAGGTCCGAACTATGGCTACACCTTC	CASSEGPNYGYTF
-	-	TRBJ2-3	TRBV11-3	TGTGCCAGCAGCCCCAGCGGAAGCACAGATACGCAGTATTTT	CASSPSGSTDTQYF
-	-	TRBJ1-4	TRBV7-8	TGTGCCAGCAGCTTAGAACTGGGGAAGGGGAGTGAAAAACTGTTTTTT	CASSLELGKGSEKLFF
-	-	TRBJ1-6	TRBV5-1	TGCGCCAGCAGCTTGGACGGCCCTAATTCACCCCTCCACTTT	CASSLDGPNSPLHF
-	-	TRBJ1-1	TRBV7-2	TGTGCCAGCAGCTCGATAATGAACACTGAAGCTTTCTTT	CASSSIMNTEAFF
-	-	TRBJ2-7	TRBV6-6	TGTGCCAGCAGTATAGGTAGCTCCTACGAGCAGTACTTC	CASSIGSSYEQYF
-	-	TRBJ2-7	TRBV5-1	TGCGCCAGCAAAACGGGGGATCTCTACGAGCAGTACTTC	CASKTGDLYEQYF